This TCR beta chain was found in a study of cytomegalovirus exposure and HLA in healthy donors (dated by TCRdb to about 2017). Describing the broader study: According to an earlier analysis of 587 of the donors, roughly 180 million T cells yielded 90 million to 130 million unique TCR beta sequences and 250 to 350 Gb of sequence data. Approximately 310 gigabases of sequencing data and 80 million or so unique TCR sequences were included in an early release covering 500 to 750 HLA-typed donors. The genetic ancestry cluster associated with self-reported Caucasian donors included over 80% of the approximately 410 genotyped donors. The study aimed to test whether signatures of past pathogen exposure could be identified by cataloging public T cell receptors. The study profiled the T cell repertoires of 500 to 800 subjects by immunosequencing and related them to cytomegalovirus serostatus. In addition to the first cohort of 500 to 850 subjects, a separate validation cohort of some 120 different subjects was used. High-throughput TCR immunosequencing, statistical association of individual TCRs with disease status, and machine learning were combined to predict cytomegalovirus infection status. A later analysis re-analyzed previously published TCR beta repertoires from 666 donors and added high-resolution HLA genotyping to study TCR occurrence patterns. In the later analysis, no new phenotypic data were used to find candidate immune exposures; instead, reliance was placed on TCR beta sequences and their occurrence across donors. An earlier analysis of around 580 of the donors used high-throughput TCR beta sequencing to judge whether each TCR beta V gene segment behaved as functional or pseudogenic. Donor age, sex, ethnicity and CMV serostatus were collected together with the repertoire data. A later genetic analysis used genome-wide SNP genotypes for about 55% of the 666 donors, treating that subset as a discovery cohort. All discovery cohort repertoires had been generated on a single sequencing platform. HLA typing covered class I and class II loci at four-digit resolution. Typing coverage differed by locus: A, B, C, DRB1 and DQB1 were typed in roughly 629-630 donors, DQA1 in about 510, DPA1 in some 610, and DPB1 in 472. Roughly 5 DR-DQ haplotypes were handled as single units for association and clustering, since linkage in the cohort was strong. Among under 450 genotyped donors of the cohort, an average of approximately 250,000 unique TCR beta nucleotide sequences were sequenced per donor, roughly 18% of them non-productive.

V is clipped by 5 bases and J by 4 bases, and the sequence between their germline boundaries is 11 bases long. There are 13 amino acids in the CDR3, from cysteine to phenylalanine inclusive. The only DNA kept is the CDR3, 39 bases in frame from the first base. In regard to this clone: Its antigen target is currently unknown. Nothing much larger sits one base from this clone, and base qualities are not available.

What the work shows at the level of the full study, not this receptor alone: A cluster of highly shared sequence variants was judged likely to represent a technical artifact of the sequencing pipeline. An earlier analysis of several hundred of the donors showed that most TCR beta V segments appeared in productive rearrangements either about 87% or about 30% of the time, which broadly matched IMGT annotations. According to the authors, the approach could potentially be generalized to other disease states and immunological phenotypes. Compared with equally common non-associated chains, HLA-associated TCR beta chains in a later analysis were more clonally expanded and had lower generation probabilities. A few of the identified cytomegalovirus-associated TCR beta chains were confirmed in vitro to be specific for cytomegalovirus antigens. In both the original and validation cohorts, the classifier was reported to diagnose cytomegalovirus status with high specificity and sensitivity. Only TCR beta chains were sequenced in this cohort, and the absence of alpha or paired-chain data limited detectable features. The 87-base-pair reads could not distinguish some IMGT-functional V segments, including TRBV6-2 and TRBV6-3, so those segments were excluded. According to a later analysis, parvovirus B19, influenza, CMV and Epstein-Barr virus appeared linked to several top co-occurrence clusters. A further reported finding was that TCR beta sequences accurately predicted the HLA-A and HLA-B alleles for most subjects in the first cohort. Linkage disequilibrium might explain the correlated functional status among segregating V segments, but an unknown experimental factor could not be ruled out. For the cohort, immune exposure information was limited to CMV serostatus. A later genetic analysis reported fewer N-insertions in productive TCRs among donors in an Asian-associated ancestry cluster than the approximately 670-donor mean. Assigning TCR associations to individual alleles was difficult when HLA alleles, especially DR and DQ, strongly co-occurred. Most TCR sequences were seen in very few donors, while some public TCRs were found in many individuals. Presence/absence analyses assumed roughly uniform sequencing depth across donors, an assumption that may not hold. A later analysis associated 16,951 TCR beta sequences with specific HLA alleles at a false discovery rate of 0.05. According to a later analysis, TCR association rates differed among HLA loci, with DRB1 alleles showing the most associated TCRs and HLA-C alleles showing the fewest. Because HLA typing was unavailable for some donors at each locus, only the typed subset was used in association tests. The study gave a list of 150 to 200 TCR beta chains associated with cytomegalovirus. The earlier analysis of about 600 of the donors excluded fewer than 20 rarely observed V segments, including chromosome 9 orphons, because counts were too low. Most CMV-associated TCR beta chains appeared to be HLA-restricted in a later analysis, and the HLA associations seemed to be driven largely by CMV exposure. An association between a missense DCLRE1C variant and V-gene and J-gene trimming of TCR beta chains was found in a later genetic analysis and replicated in an independent cohort.

The cohort comprised 710 or so healthy bone marrow donors. At the time of sampling, all cohort members were nominally healthy, though unrecorded immune exposures were likely present. The donor was CMV seronegative and belonged to the group of over 350 seronegative cohort members. A peripheral blood sample was collected from each donor, and TCR beta sequencing was performed on peripheral blood mononuclear cells. Genomic DNA was extracted from the blood cell samples with the Qiagen DNeasy Blood Extraction Kit. Libraries were built with the immunoSEQ multiplex PCR assay. For the multiplex PCR, a mixture combining 60 forward primers for TCR Vbeta segments and 13 reverse primers for TCR Jbeta segments was used. The CDR3 region of rearranged TCR beta genes was amplified from genomic DNA by a multiplex PCR assay. The amplified TCR beta libraries were sequenced on the Illumina HiSeq System as 87-base-pair reads. The authors processed their data as follows. Across the roughly 600 repertoires, a later analysis counted roughly 84 million unique TCR beta chains, some 11 million of which were shared by at least two donors. Raw reads were error-corrected and collapsed into unique sequences with a nearest-neighbor algorithm that merged closely related sequences to remove PCR and sequencing errors. Alignment of CDR3 sequences to IMGT reference sequences was used to assign V, D and J gene segments. For a sequence to be retained, a match of at least six nucleotides was required to both a V gene segment and a J gene segment. Rearrangements were called productive when the CDR3 lacked stop codons and stayed in frame with V and J; all others were non-productive. Following IMGT convention, CDR3 was defined as the stretch from the second conserved V-encoded cysteine to the conserved J-encoded phenylalanine. Sequences without an unambiguous match to a single V gene segment were excluded from the earlier analysis of several hundred of the donors. An earlier analysis of a few hundred of the donors classified V segments as functional when productive rearrangements were above 56.7% and as segregating when the standard deviation between donors was above 5%. To diagnose cytomegalovirus status from the catalog of TCR beta chain sequences, a statistical classification framework was built. In a later analysis, V and J genes were assigned by comparing TCR nucleotide sequences against IMGT/GENE-DB human TR gene sequences. A later analysis assigned CDR3 sequences and most-parsimonious VDJ recombination scenarios with the TCRdist pipeline. In a later analysis, each TCR beta chain was defined by its CDR3 amino acid sequence together with its V-gene family, and reads lacking a unique V-gene family were excluded. As a way to deal with suspected cross-contamination and a sequencing artifact, a later analysis dropped 450 to 600 nucleotide sequences that were highly shared and had low generation probability. In a later analysis, a clonal expansion index for each public chain was calculated from normalized within-repertoire ranks of inferred template counts. A later analysis computed generation probabilities with a VDJ recombination model fitted to out-of-frame rearrangements, and checked the results against IGoR. Hypergeometric tests were used in a later analysis to score TCR-TCR, TCR-HLA and TCR-CMV co-occurrence, with a repertoire-size bias correction applied to the TCR pairs. In a later analysis, false discovery rates were estimated by permuting HLA or CMV assignments 20 times. A later analysis grouped co-occurring TCRs with DBSCAN, adding TCRdist sequence similarity when clustering within HLA-allele-positive subsets. Repertoires with fewer than 30,000 or more than 120,000 public chains, plus five repertoires with anomalous nucleotide sharing, were excluded from co-occurrence clustering. Imported from immuneACCESS, the table was reduced by TCRdb to in-frame sequences with V and J called. These copies leave out some clones; in studies compared against another copy, an unresolved V gene accounts for under half, and the cause of the remainder is not known. D and trimming come from the DNA, and the V and J calls and clone size come from that table. Here the sample has about 150,000 clones; roughly 77% occur a single time. The ten most abundant clones make up roughly 4.2% of the sample.

This receptor was taken from a male donor in good health and CMV-seronegative. The rearranged chain carries TRBV6-7 and TRBJ1-2; no confident D gene assignment can be made. TRBV6-7 is an ORF, and what it does is uncertain. Sequenced input: PBMCs. The CDR3 sequence is CASSHDIPYGYTF. The bases are TGTGCCAGCAGTCACGACATACCCTATGGCTACACCTTC.